The 13 T cell receptor beta chains reported below all come from one sample, sequenced in a study of CD8+CD57+ T cells in acquired aplastic anemia. Patients chosen for sequencing had shown CD8+CD57+ cell expansion by flow cytometry. Genomic DNA templated the TCR beta VDJ and CDR3 profiling. Each CDR3 protein gets one entry after TCRdb re-called the reads with MiXCR. Here the sample spans around 200,000 distinct CDR3 sequences, about 50% being singletons. The material sequenced was sorted CD4+, CD8+, or CD8+CD57+ T cells (not recorded which) from PBMCs. The origin of the receptors is a human donor with aplastic anemia.

This clonotype was counted many times. This sequence joins TRBV5-1 and TRBJ2-1, with D uncertain. CDR1 and CDR2 from the germline V gene are SGHRS and YFSETQ. Deletions cut 1 base from V and 1 base from J, with 6 bases between. CDR3 length: 14 amino acids. The CDR3 DNA follows: TGCGCCAGCAGCTTGAAGACTTCCTACAATGAGCAGTTCTTC. It translates to CASSLKTSYNEQFF.

The chain recombines TRBV6-5 with TRBJ1-5; tentatively, D is TRBD1 (5 bases). Germline assignment: CDR1 MNHEY and CDR2 SVGAGI. V dropped 0 bases and J dropped 7 bases, with 10 bases sitting between them. CDR3 length: 14 residues. CDR3 residues: CASSYSFRGQPQHF. For the CDR3, the DNA is TGTGCCAGCAGTTACTCTTTTAGGGGACAGCCCCAGCATTTT.

Note on this clonotype: A read error is likely, as this CDR3 ends without the conserved phenylalanine or tryptophan. In DNA form, the CDR3 reads TGTGCTAGTGGTTTGGTAGGTCTGCCGGGGGAGACCCAGTACTCC. This sequence encodes CASGLVGLPGETQYS. The chain couples TRBV12-5 to TRBJ2-5; TRBD2 might be the D (5 bases). The germline V gene has CDR1 LGHNT and CDR2 FRNRAP. This CDR3 spans 15 amino acids. Trimming removed 0 bases from V and 5 bases from J, with 13 bases in between.

This clonotype was observed a few times. The rearrangement links TRBV7-9 to TRBJ1-1, with a possible D match to TRBD1 (5 bases). There are 13 residues in the CDR3. Germline assignment: CDR1 SEHNR and CDR2 FQNEAQ (reference sequence). Trimming left V 5 bases short and J 7 bases short, with 14 bases between. CDR3: CASSRTETDEAFF. The CDR3 coding sequence is TGTGCCAGCAGCCGGACGGAGACAGATGAAGCTTTCTTT.

Points on this clonotype: Compared with germline, one end of the junction differs, possibly owing to a read error. The V and J genes are TRBV2 and TRBJ1-6; D unclear. CDR1 is SNHLY and CDR2 is FYNNEI in the germline V gene. The CDR3 is 13 amino acids. Here the CDR3 reads CASHEDYNAPLQF. Written as DNA, the CDR3 is TGTGCCAGCCACGAGGACTATAATGCACCCCTCCAATTT.

The chain combines TRBV7-8 with TRBJ2-5; D possibly matches TRBD1 or TRBD2 (6 bases each). Trimming cost V 2 bases and J 0 bases, with 19 bases left between them. The CDR3 totals 18 residues. In germline, CDR1 is SGHVS, CDR2 FQNEAQ. The CDR3 nucleotides are TGTGCCAGCAGCTTACTCCCTTGGGGGGCTCAGTACCAAGAGACCCAGTACTTC. This codes for CASSLLPWGAQYQETQYF.

CDR3: CASRPDPNQPQHF. CDR3 coding DNA: TGTGCCAGCAGACCGGACCCTAATCAGCCCCAGCATTTT. The chain joins TRBV3-1 to TRBJ1-5; D gene ambiguous. V gave up 6 bases and J gave up 4 bases, with 10 bases separating them. The CDR3 consists of 13 residues. Germline lookup yields CDR1 LGHDT and CDR2 YNNKEL (reference sequence).

This clonotype has only a few counts. The chain links TRBV5-1 to TRBJ2-2, with TRBD2 matching 8 bases. Losses at the gene ends were 0 bases for V and 3 bases for J; bases not matched to a gene: 1. The CDR3 runs to 15 residues. Germline assignment: CDR1 SGHRS and CDR2 YFSETQ. The chain's CDR3 is CASSLERGYTGELFF. In DNA form, the CDR3 reads TGCGCCAGCAGCTTGGAGCGGGGGTACACCGGGGAGCTGTTTTTT.

The chain is built from TRBV9 and TRBJ2-7, with 10 bases fitting TRBD1. Germline lookup yields CDR1 SGDLS and CDR2 YYNGEE. The V gene end was trimmed by 4 bases and the J gene end by 4 bases; junction bases not matched to a gene: 8. The CDR3 sequence is 15 residues long. The CDR3 DNA reads TGTGCCAGCAGCTTCGGACAGGGGGGTACGTACGAGCAGTACTTC. Protein product: CASSFGQGGTYEQYF.

This chain links TRBV10-2 with TRBJ1-6, with no clear D. V was shortened by 4 bases and J by 6 bases, with 7 bases between the two germline ends. CDR3 length: 13 residues. Looked up from germline, CDR1 is WSHSY and CDR2 is SAAADI. The CDR3 here is CASSGQANSPLHF. For the CDR3, the DNA is TGCGCCAGCAGTGGGCAGGCTAATTCACCCCTCCACTTT.

This clonotype was picked up a small number of times. As DNA, the CDR3 is TGTGCCAGCAGCTTGGGGGAAATAGGCTACACCTTC. As protein: CASSLGEIGYTF. J is TRBJ1-2 and V is TRBV5-8; D remains unclear. The CDR3 is made up of 12 amino acids. Germline lookup yields CDR1 SGHTS and CDR2 YDEGEE. The V end was cut by 0 bases, the J end by 8 bases, with 8 bases between.

This clonotype was seen only a few times. The chain employs TRBV10-3 and TRBJ2-3, with D tentatively TRBD1 (8 bases). CDR1 is ENHRY, CDR2 SYGVKD, per germline. The CDR3 extends over 15 amino acids. V lost 6 bases and J 0 bases, leaving 13 bases between the germline ends. This CDR3 is CAISGRTGSTDTQYF. Here the CDR3 DNA reads TGTGCCATCAGCGGGAGGACAGGGAGCACAGATACGCAGTATTTT.

Points on this clonotype: A read error may be the cause here, since a much bigger clone is one base away. This chain uses TRBV6-1 with TRBJ1-5, with no clear D. In germline, CDR1 is MNHNS, CDR2 SASEGT. This CDR3 has 13 residues. Trimming removed 3 bases from V and 6 bases from J, with 9 bases in between. CDR3: CASSEVDIQPQHF. The CDR3 DNA sequence: TGTGCCAGCAGTGAGGTAGACATTCAGCCCCAGCATTTT.